These 3 T cell receptor delta chains originate from one sample sequenced in a study of gamma-delta chains in newborns, infants, children. TCRdb re-processed the reads using CATT. This sample has some 10,000 delta-chain clones, with over 8% found just once. Sequencing used blood. These receptors all stem from a child who was a newborn, infant or young child, either healthy, febrile or measles-vaccinated (not recorded which).

This clone was seen a handful of times. The DNA for the CDR3 is TGTGCCTGTGACACCTTGTCTGGGGGCCTTCGCACCGATAAACTCATCTTT. Its translation: CACDTLSGGLRTDKLIF. V is TRDV2 and J is TRDJ1; TRDD3 aligns across 7 bases. The V gene's germline CDR1 is GEAIGNYY and CDR2 EKD. V was clipped by 0 bases and J by 1 base; unmatched bases: 10. The CDR3 length is 17 residues.

The DNA of the CDR3 is TGTGCCTGTGACACCCCCTTCCTACTGGGGACCAACACCGATAAACTCATCTTT. Protein sequence: CACDTPFLLGTNTDKLIF. J is TRDJ1 and V is TRDV2, with 9 bases lining up with TRDD2. CDR1 GEAIGNYY and CDR2 EKD come from the germline V gene. The V and J ends lost 0 bases and 0 bases, in that order; junction bases with no gene match: 10. The CDR3 sequence is 18 residues long.

This clone showed up just a few times. This likely came from a read error, as a far larger clone is one base away. The sample carries other DNA sequences with the same CDR3. The chain uses TRDV2 and TRDJ1; 10 bases agree with TRDD3. Germline V lookup: CDR1 GEAIGNYY, CDR2 EKD. This CDR3 contains 14 residues. V was pared by 3 bases and J by 2 bases, with 2 bases of the junction left unmatched. The CDR3, as DNA: TGTGCCTGTGACTTACTGGGGGATACCGATAAACTCATCTTT. This gives the protein CACDLLGDTDKLIF.